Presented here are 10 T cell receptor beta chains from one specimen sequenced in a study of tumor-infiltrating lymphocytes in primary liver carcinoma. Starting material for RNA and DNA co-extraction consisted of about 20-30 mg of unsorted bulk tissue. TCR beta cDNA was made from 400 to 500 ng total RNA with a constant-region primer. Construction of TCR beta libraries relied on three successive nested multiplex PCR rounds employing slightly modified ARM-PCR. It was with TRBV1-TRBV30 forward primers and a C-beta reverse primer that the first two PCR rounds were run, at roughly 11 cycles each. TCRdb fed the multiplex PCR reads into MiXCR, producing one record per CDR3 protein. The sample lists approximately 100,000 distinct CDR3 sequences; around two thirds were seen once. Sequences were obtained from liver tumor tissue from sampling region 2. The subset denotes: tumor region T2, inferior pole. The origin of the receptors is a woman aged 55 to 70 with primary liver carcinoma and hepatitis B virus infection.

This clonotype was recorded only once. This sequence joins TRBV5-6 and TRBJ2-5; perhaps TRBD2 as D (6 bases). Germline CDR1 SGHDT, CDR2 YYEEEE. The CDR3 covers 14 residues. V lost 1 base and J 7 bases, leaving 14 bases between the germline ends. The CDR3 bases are TGTGCCAGCAGCTTGTGGCCGCGGGGAGCGACCCAGTACTTC. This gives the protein CASSLWPRGATQYF.

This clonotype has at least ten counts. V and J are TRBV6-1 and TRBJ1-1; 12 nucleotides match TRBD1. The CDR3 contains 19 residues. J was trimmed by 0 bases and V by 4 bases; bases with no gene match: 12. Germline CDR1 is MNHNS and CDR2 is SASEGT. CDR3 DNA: TGTGCCAGCAGTGCGCCGGGACAGGGGGCGCGGAAAGTGAACACTGAAGCTTTCTTT. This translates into CASSAPGQGARKVNTEAFF.

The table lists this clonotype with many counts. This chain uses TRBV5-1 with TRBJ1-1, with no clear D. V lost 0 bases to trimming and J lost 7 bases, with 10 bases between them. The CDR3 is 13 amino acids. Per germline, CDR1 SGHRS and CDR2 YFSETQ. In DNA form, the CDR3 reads TGCGCCAGCAGCTTGGGGACCTCGGGTGAAGCTTTCTTT. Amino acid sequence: CASSLGTSGEAFF.

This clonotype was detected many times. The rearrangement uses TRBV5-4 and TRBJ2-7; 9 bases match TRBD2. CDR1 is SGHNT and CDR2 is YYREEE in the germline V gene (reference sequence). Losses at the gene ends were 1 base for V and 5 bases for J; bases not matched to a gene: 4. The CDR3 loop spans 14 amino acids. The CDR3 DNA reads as TGTGCCAGCAGCTTGATTAGCGGGGGCAACGAGCAGTACTTC. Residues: CASSLISGGNEQYF.

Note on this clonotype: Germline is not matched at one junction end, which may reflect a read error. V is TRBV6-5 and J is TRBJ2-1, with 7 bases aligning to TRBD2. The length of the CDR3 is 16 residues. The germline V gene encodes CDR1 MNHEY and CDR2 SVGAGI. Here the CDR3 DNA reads TGTGCCAACAGTTACTCGACTAGTGGGAGGGCCAATGAGCAGTTCTTC. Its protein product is CANSYSTSGRANEQFF.

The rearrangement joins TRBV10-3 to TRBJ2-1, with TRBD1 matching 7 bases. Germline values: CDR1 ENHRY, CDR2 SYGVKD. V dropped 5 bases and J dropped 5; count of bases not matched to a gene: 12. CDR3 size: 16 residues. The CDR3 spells CAISKGAGVGDNEQFF. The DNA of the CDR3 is TGTGCCATCAGTAAGGGGGCAGGAGTCGGTGACAATGAGCAGTTCTTC.

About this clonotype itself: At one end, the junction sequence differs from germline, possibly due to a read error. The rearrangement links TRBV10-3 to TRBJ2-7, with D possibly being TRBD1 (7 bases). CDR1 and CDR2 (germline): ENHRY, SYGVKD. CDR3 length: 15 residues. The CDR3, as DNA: TGTGCCATTAACCCTGGGGGGACAGTGAACTACGAGCTGTACTTC. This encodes CAINPGGTVNYELYF.

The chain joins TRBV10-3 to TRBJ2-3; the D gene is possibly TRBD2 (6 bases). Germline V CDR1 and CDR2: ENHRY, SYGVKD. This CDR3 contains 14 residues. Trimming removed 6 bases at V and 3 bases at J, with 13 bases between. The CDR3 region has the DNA TGTGCCATCAGGAGGGACTCTAGAACAGATACGCAGTATTTT. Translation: CAIRRDSRTDTQYF.

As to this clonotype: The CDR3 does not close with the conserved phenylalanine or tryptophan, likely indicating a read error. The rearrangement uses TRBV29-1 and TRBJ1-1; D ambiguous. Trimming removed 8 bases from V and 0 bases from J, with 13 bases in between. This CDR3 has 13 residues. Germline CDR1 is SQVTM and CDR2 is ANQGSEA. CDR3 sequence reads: CSTNHGMNTEAFY. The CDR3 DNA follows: TGCAGCACGAACCATGGCATGAACACTGAAGCTTTCTAT.

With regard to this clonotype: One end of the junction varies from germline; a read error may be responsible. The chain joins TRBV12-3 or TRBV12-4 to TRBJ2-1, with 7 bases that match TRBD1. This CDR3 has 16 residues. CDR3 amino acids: CASSQRQGGTYNQQFF. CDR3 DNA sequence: TGTGCCAGCAGTCAGAGACAGGGTGGGACCTACAATCAGCAGTTCTTC.